Sequencing of this T cell receptor beta chain was carried out in a study of CD8+ T cells in alopecia areata. About the study: Oral tofacitinib, 5 to 10 mg twice daily, was given in an open-label trial.

Sampling of alopecia areata patients yielded lesional scalp punch biopsies as well as peripheral blood. Details on this clone: Antigen specificity is unknown.

Isolated RNA was reverse transcribed into cDNA used as the sequencing template. Sequencing was performed with immunoSEQ multiplex PCR; in TCRdb, only in-frame clones are kept and a portion is missing. The sample holds approximately 9,300 clones; 65% to 80% are singletons and the top ten take 13% to 15%. V shed 5 bases and J shed 0 bases, with 10 bases lying between them. Germline V gene sequence: CDR1 SGHTA, CDR2 FQGTGA. The CDR3 covers 14 residues. Study-level results: Sharing of TCR sequences between patients (possibly for HLA-related reasons) was less clear than in mice.

This clonotype was obtained from a human donor with alopecia areata. Sample: skin. The V gene is TRBV7-3, the J gene TRBJ2-5; D is unclear. CDR3 in DNA: TGTGCCAGCAGCCCAAACGGGCACCAAGAGACCCAGTACTTC. Its protein is CASSPNGHQETQYF.